The present entry profiles one T cell receptor (beta chain) with its context. Germline values: CDR1 SNHLY, CDR2 FYNNEI. V lost 9 bases, J lost 2 bases, and 13 bases lay in between. This CDR3 region has 13 residues. This specimen belongs to a study of blood T cell repertoires in COVID-19. Study overall: The United States, Italy and Spain provided the acute and convalescent COVID-19 samples.

Per the authors' pipeline: Amplified reference gene primers provided the basis for estimating nucleated cell counts. Some clones are missing from TCRdb's copy, which holds only in-frame ones; the method was immunoSEQ multiplex PCR. V, J and clone size were drawn from that table, and D and trimming were deduced from the DNA. The table records around 64,000 clones, just over 90% of them present only once. The TCR originated in a human donor in a cohort sampled during active COVID-19. The chain links TRBV2 to TRBJ1-2, with D possibly TRBD1 on 6 matching bases. Material for sequencing was peripheral blood. The CDR3 nucleotides are TGTGCCAGTAGTAACGGACAGAACTATGGCTACACCTTC. Protein sequence: CASSNGQNYGYTF.